This record looks at one TCR beta chain sequence and its context. What this receptor recognizes is not known. Base qualities were left out, and no much larger clone turns up one base away. This sample was included in a study of CD8+ T cells in alopecia areata (dated by TCRdb to the late 2010s). Regarding the research as a whole: Treated patients were enrolled in an open-label pilot trial of oral tofacitinib at 5 to 10 mg twice daily for moderate-to-severe alopecia areata. To study T cell clonal expansion in alopecia areata, the researchers applied high-throughput TCRbeta sequencing to both the C3H/HeJ mouse model and human patients. Amplification of TCRbeta CDR3 regions was done by immunoSEQ multiplex PCR using 35 Vbeta forward primers and 13 Jbeta reverse primers. Biopsies were taken from tofacitinib-treated patients at baseline and again at 4 and 24 weeks into treatment, and several of those patients also had a later scalp biopsy. The SALT score, which quantifies the percentage of affected scalp surface area, was used to measure disease severity in treated patients. Human TCRbeta sequencing covered scalp tissue and sorted CD4+ and CD8+ peripheral blood T cells from patchy and totalis/universalis alopecia areata patients and healthy controls. The RNA source kit depended on sample type: the PAXgene miRNA kit for fixed scalp, the miRNeasy kit for PBMCs, and the RNeasy kit for mouse skin. Tofacitinib was given for 6 to 18 months, followed by 6 months of follow-up off drug to assess delayed response and recurrence. Clonality in the scalp was compared among normal scalp (n=4), patchy alopecia areata scalp (n=8), and alopecia totalis/universalis scalp (n=8). Overall study outcomes, separate from this receptor: Because the treated cohort was small and had only one nonresponder, larger studies are needed to examine links between baseline CD8+ expansion and response. Unlike mouse skin, where gammadelta T cells dominate, normal human skin contains resident alphabeta T cells that get sequenced too, which complicates analysis of the scalp TCR repertoire. Tofacitinib significantly lowered scalp clonality and the number of expanded CD8+ clones among the top 100 scalp clones. Compared with normal scalp, lesional scalp, particularly in alopecia totalis/universalis, had higher clonality and more expanded CD8+ clones, which suggests antigenic drive. Shared TCR sequences between patients were less evident than in mice, which may be partly attributable to HLA diversity in the patient population. Many expanded lesional clones were found to persist in scalp and blood during tofacitinib treatment, and relapse after treatment cessation may be partly explained by this persistence.

The label giving this sample's time point can be read as: 24 weeks on oral tofacitinib. In light of the paper, this sample's treatment or condition label describes: oral pan-JAK inhibitor, 5-10 mg twice daily. Peripheral blood and lesional scalp punch biopsies were obtained from patients with alopecia areata. After PBMCs were isolated by density centrifugation and stained for CD3, CD4 and CD8, a FACSAria was used to sort CD4+ and CD8+ T cells. The library was obtained by the immunoSEQ multiplex PCR assay. RNA was extracted from all samples and reverse transcribed into cDNA as template for TCR sequencing. First-strand cDNA was synthesized with SuperScript III using a 2:1 mix of oligo-dT and random hexamers. A synthetic immune receptor repertoire was used to measure amplification bias, and any remaining bias was corrected computationally. In the original analysis: After raw reads were preprocessed to remove errors, the CDR3 was defined following IMGT conventions as running from the conserved cysteine to phenylalanine. Clonality was calculated as 1 minus Shannon entropy normalized by log2 of the number of productive unique TCRs. Scalp TCRbeta sequences were cross-referenced with sorted blood CD4 and CD8 repertoires so that the CD4 or CD8 identity of scalp clones could be inferred. Here the immuneACCESS table is served through TCRdb, limited to in-frame sequences with V and J called. Missing clones are a known gap in these copies; in checked studies unresolved V genes cover under half, and the rest lacks a known reason. V and J calls and clone size are as listed in that table; D and trimming were resolved from the DNA. This sample holds around 100,000 clones; less than 60% were observed only once. Of the sample, approximately 3.1% falls within the top ten clones.

Sequencing used CD4+ T cells sorted from blood, obtained at week 24, from a patient treated with tofacitinib. This clonotype originated in a human donor with alopecia areata.

Read as DNA, the sequence is TGTGCCAGCACCGGCCCCTCTTTGGGCACTGAAGCTTTCTTT. Its coded protein is CASTGPSLGTEAFF. The chain joins TRBV2 to TRBJ1-1; too little of a D gene remains to name it. The germline V gene gives CDR1 as SNHLY and CDR2 as FYNNEI. The junction shows trimming of 7 bases on V and 4 bases on J, plus 16 bases between the germline ends. The CDR3 covers 14 residues, taking in both the cysteine and the phenylalanine. The sequence is cut down to CDR3 DNA, 42 bases in frame from base 1.